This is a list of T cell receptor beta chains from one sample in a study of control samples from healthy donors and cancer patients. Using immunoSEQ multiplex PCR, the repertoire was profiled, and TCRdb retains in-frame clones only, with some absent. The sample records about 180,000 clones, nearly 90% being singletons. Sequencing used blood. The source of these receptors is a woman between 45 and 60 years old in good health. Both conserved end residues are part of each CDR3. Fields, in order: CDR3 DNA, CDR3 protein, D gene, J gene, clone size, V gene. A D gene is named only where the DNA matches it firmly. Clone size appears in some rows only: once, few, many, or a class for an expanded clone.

cdr3_nt: TGTGCCAGCAGTTACTCGACGGGGGGCCACAATGAGCAGTTCTTC
cdr3_aa: CASSYSTGGHNEQFF
d_call: NA
j_call: TRBJ2-1
clone_size: NA
v_call: TRBV6-5

cdr3_nt: TGTGCCTGGAGGGGAGCGGGGACTCCCGAGCAGTACTTC
cdr3_aa: CAWRGAGTPEQYF
d_call: TRBD2
j_call: TRBJ2-7
clone_size: few
v_call: TRBV30

cdr3_nt: TGTGCCAGCACCCCCGGCAGGGGGTTTGATACGCAGTATTTT
cdr3_aa: CASTPGRGFDTQYF
d_call: TRBD1
j_call: TRBJ2-3
clone_size: NA
v_call: TRBV6-6

cdr3_nt: TGTGCCAGCAGTCTAGAATACGAGCAGTACTTC
cdr3_aa: CASSLEYEQYF
d_call: NA
j_call: TRBJ2-7
clone_size: few
v_call: TRBV6-6

cdr3_nt: TGTGCCAGTAGTACCATTAGGGCTGAGACCCAGTACTTC
cdr3_aa: CASSTIRAETQYF
d_call: NA
j_call: TRBJ2-5
clone_size: NA
v_call: TRBV19

cdr3_nt: TGTGCCAGTAATGGGGGGGGCGCCCGGACCCAGTACTTC
cdr3_aa: CASNGGGARTQYF
d_call: NA
j_call: TRBJ2-5
clone_size: NA
v_call: TRBV19

cdr3_nt: TGTGCCAGCAGACTTACAGGGCCGGGCGGGGAGCTGTTTTTT
cdr3_aa: CASRLTGPGGELFF
d_call: NA
j_call: TRBJ2-2
clone_size: few
v_call: TRBV6-5

cdr3_nt: TGTGCCAGCAGCCTCTCGGGACAGGGGTCCTACGAGCAGTACTTC
cdr3_aa: CASSLSGQGSYEQYF
d_call: TRBD1
j_call: TRBJ2-7
clone_size: NA
v_call: TRBV11-1

cdr3_nt: TGTGCCAGCAGCTTAATGCAGGCTAGGGGAAACACCATATATTTT
cdr3_aa: CASSLMQARGNTIYF
d_call: NA
j_call: TRBJ1-3
clone_size: NA
v_call: TRBV7-8

cdr3_nt: TGTGCCAGCAGCGTAGGGGGCCAAGAGACCCAGTACTTC
cdr3_aa: CASSVGGQETQYF
d_call: NA
j_call: TRBJ2-5
clone_size: NA
v_call: TRBV7-3

cdr3_nt: TGTGCCAGCAGTTTCCGCAGGGGCGCAGGAGAAAAACTGTTTTTT
cdr3_aa: CASSFRRGAGEKLFF
d_call: NA
j_call: TRBJ1-4
clone_size: once
v_call: TRBV28

cdr3_nt: TGTGCCAGTAGCGGCGGGAGTTCAAAATACAATGAGCAGTTCTTC
cdr3_aa: CASSGGSSKYNEQFF
d_call: TRBD2
j_call: TRBJ2-1
clone_size: NA
v_call: TRBV19

cdr3_nt: TGCAGCGTCGTCAGGGGATCTGGTGGCACAGATACGCAGTATTTT
cdr3_aa: CSVVRGSGGTDTQYF
d_call: NA
j_call: TRBJ2-3
clone_size: NA
v_call: TRBV29-1

cdr3_nt: TGTGCCATCAGTGTCACCGGACAGGGGCCGACCCGCTACACCTTC
cdr3_aa: CAISVTGQGPTRYTF
d_call: TRBD1
j_call: TRBJ1-2
clone_size: NA
v_call: TRBV10-3

cdr3_nt: TGTGCCTGGAGTTCTCAGACGTGGACTGAAGCTTTCTTT
cdr3_aa: CAWSSQTWTEAFF
d_call: NA
j_call: TRBJ1-1
clone_size: NA
v_call: TRBV30

cdr3_nt: TGTGCCAGCAGTTCCGCCGGGTCGCTTGCCTATGGCTACACCTTC
cdr3_aa: CASSSAGSLAYGYTF
d_call: NA
j_call: TRBJ1-2
clone_size: NA
v_call: TRBV6-6

cdr3_nt: TGTGCCACCAGTGATATCCAGGGGTGGGGAGATACGCAGTATTTT
cdr3_aa: CATSDIQGWGDTQYF
d_call: NA
j_call: TRBJ2-3
clone_size: once
v_call: TRBV24-1

cdr3_nt: TGTGCCAGCAAGGGGCAAGAGACCCAGTACTTC
cdr3_aa: CASKGQETQYF
d_call: NA
j_call: TRBJ2-5
clone_size: NA
v_call: TRBV28

cdr3_nt: TGTGCCAGCAGCGACACTAGCGGGGGGTCCTCTGCCGAGCAGTACTTC
cdr3_aa: CASSDTSGGSSAEQYF
d_call: TRBD2
j_call: TRBJ2-7
clone_size: NA
v_call: TRBV5-6

cdr3_nt: TGTGCCAGCAGTTACCTAGGAGGTGAGGGAGAGACCCAGTACTTC
cdr3_aa: CASSYLGGEGETQYF
d_call: NA
j_call: TRBJ2-5
clone_size: NA
v_call: TRBV6-6

cdr3_nt: TGTGCCAGCAGGCCCGCTATTTCGGAGAACACTGAAGCTTTCTTT
cdr3_aa: CASRPAISENTEAFF
d_call: NA
j_call: TRBJ1-1
clone_size: NA
v_call: TRBV28

cdr3_nt: TGTGCCACTCGGGAGACTGGGGCCAACGTCCTGACTTTC
cdr3_aa: CATRETGANVLTF
d_call: NA
j_call: TRBJ2-6
clone_size: NA
v_call: TRBV24-1

cdr3_nt: TGTGCCAGCAGTGGCCGGGACAGTGGCTACGAGCAGTACTTC
cdr3_aa: CASSGRDSGYEQYF
d_call: TRBD1
j_call: TRBJ2-7
clone_size: NA
v_call: TRBV28

cdr3_nt: TGTGCCAGCAAGGGGGCCTCACGGGCACCCCTCCACTTT
cdr3_aa: CASKGASRAPLHF
d_call: TRBD1
j_call: TRBJ1-6
clone_size: NA
v_call: TRBV28

cdr3_nt: TGTGCCAGCAGACGAACAGGGACAGATACGCAGTATTTT
cdr3_aa: CASRRTGTDTQYF
d_call: NA
j_call: TRBJ2-3
clone_size: NA
v_call: TRBV5-4

cdr3_nt: TGTGCCAGCAGCTTAGTCCCCTACGAGCAGTACTTC
cdr3_aa: CASSLVPYEQYF
d_call: NA
j_call: TRBJ2-7
clone_size: few
v_call: TRBV7-9

cdr3_nt: TGTGCCAGCAGTTCAGCCGGGGGGGGGCTCGAGACCCAGTACTTC
cdr3_aa: CASSSAGGGLETQYF
d_call: TRBD2
j_call: TRBJ2-5
clone_size: NA
v_call: TRBV28

cdr3_nt: TGTGCCAGTAGACGGGATTGGCTCGGCGAGCAGTACTTC
cdr3_aa: CASRRDWLGEQYF
d_call: NA
j_call: TRBJ2-7
clone_size: NA
v_call: TRBV19

cdr3_nt: TGCGCCAGCAGCGGGGATGGGACGTCCGTGGATACGCAGTATTTT
cdr3_aa: CASSGDGTSVDTQYF
d_call: NA
j_call: TRBJ2-3
clone_size: NA
v_call: TRBV5-1

cdr3_nt: TGTGCCAGCAGCCAGAGTTCCTACGAGCAGTACTTC
cdr3_aa: CASSQSSYEQYF
d_call: NA
j_call: TRBJ2-7
clone_size: NA
v_call: TRBV3-1/TRBV3-2

cdr3_nt: TGTGCCAGCAGCTTTAGCGGTAGCTCCTACAATGAGCAGTTCTTC
cdr3_aa: CASSFSGSSYNEQFF
d_call: NA
j_call: TRBJ2-1
clone_size: NA
v_call: TRBV5-4

cdr3_nt: TGTGCCAGCAGCCGGGACAGGGTGTACGCGTACTTC
cdr3_aa: CASSRDRVYAYF
d_call: TRBD1
j_call: TRBJ2-5
clone_size: NA
v_call: TRBV7-2

cdr3_nt: TGTGCCAGCCGCCGGGACTCCGATAGCAATCAGCCCCAGCATTTT
cdr3_aa: CASRRDSDSNQPQHF
d_call: NA
j_call: TRBJ1-5
clone_size: NA
v_call: TRBV27

cdr3_nt: TGTGCCAGTAGTAGTTGGGGCCGGGATGGCTACACCTTC
cdr3_aa: CASSSWGRDGYTF
d_call: NA
j_call: TRBJ1-2
clone_size: NA
v_call: TRBV19

cdr3_nt: TGTGCCTGGAAAAAGAGCATGGGGTGGTCTGGGGCCAACGTCCTGACTTTC
cdr3_aa: CAWKKSMGWSGANVLTF
d_call: NA
j_call: TRBJ2-6
clone_size: NA
v_call: TRBV30

cdr3_nt: TGTGCCAGCAGGGGCGGGAGCGGGAGTGATCAAGAGACCCAGTACTTC
cdr3_aa: CASRGGSGSDQETQYF
d_call: TRBD2
j_call: TRBJ2-5
clone_size: NA
v_call: TRBV7-2

cdr3_nt: TGTGCCAGCAGTGCTCCGGGACAGGGGTACGAGCAGTACTTC
cdr3_aa: CASSAPGQGYEQYF
d_call: TRBD1
j_call: TRBJ2-7
clone_size: NA
v_call: TRBV28

cdr3_nt: TGTGCCAGCACCATTTCCATAGCGGGAGAAAGGCCAGATACGCAGTATTTT
cdr3_aa: CASTISIAGERPDTQYF
d_call: TRBD2
j_call: TRBJ2-3
clone_size: NA
v_call: TRBV7-9

cdr3_nt: TGTGCCAGCAGTTACGCGGGGAACGAGCAGTACTTC
cdr3_aa: CASSYAGNEQYF
d_call: NA
j_call: TRBJ2-7
clone_size: NA
v_call: TRBV6-2/TRBV6-3

cdr3_nt: TGTGCCAGCATTTCAGGACAGGGGCGAAGTAACTATGGCTACACCTTC
cdr3_aa: CASISGQGRSNYGYTF
d_call: TRBD1
j_call: TRBJ1-2
clone_size: NA
v_call: TRBV11-2